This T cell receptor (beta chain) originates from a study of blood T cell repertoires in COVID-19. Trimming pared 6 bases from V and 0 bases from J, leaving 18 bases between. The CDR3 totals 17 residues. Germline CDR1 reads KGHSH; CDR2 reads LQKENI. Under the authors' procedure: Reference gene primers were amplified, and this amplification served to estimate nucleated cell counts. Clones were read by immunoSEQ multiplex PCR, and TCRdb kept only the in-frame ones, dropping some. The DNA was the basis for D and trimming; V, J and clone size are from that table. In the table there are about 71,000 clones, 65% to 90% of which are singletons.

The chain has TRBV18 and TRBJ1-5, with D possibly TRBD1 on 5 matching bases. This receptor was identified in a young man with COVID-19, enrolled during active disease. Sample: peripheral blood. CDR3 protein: CASSLGGIQNSNQPQHF. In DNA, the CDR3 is TGTGCCAGCTCCCTCGGGGGGATACAGAATAGCAATCAGCCCCAGCATTTT.